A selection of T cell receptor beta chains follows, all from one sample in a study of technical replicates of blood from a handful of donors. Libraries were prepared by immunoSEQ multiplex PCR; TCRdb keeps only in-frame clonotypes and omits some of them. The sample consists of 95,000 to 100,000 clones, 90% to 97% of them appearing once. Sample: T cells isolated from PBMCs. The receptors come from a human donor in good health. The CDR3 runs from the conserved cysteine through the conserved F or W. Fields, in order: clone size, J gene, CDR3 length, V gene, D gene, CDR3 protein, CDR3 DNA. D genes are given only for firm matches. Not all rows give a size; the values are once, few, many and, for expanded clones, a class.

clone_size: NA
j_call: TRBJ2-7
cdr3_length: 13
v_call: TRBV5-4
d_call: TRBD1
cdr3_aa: CASSWDRGYEQYF
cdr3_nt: TGTGCCAGCAGCTGGGACAGGGGTTACGAGCAGTACTTC

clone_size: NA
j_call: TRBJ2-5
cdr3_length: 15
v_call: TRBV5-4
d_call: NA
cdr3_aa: CASSTGTTAQETQYF
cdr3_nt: TGTGCCAGCAGCACGGGGACAACGGCCCAAGAGACCCAGTACTTC

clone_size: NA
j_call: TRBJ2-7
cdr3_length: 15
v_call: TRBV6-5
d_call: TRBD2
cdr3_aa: CASSYSTAGVTEQYF
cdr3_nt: TGTGCCAGCAGTTACTCGACGGCGGGAGTGACCGAGCAGTACTTC

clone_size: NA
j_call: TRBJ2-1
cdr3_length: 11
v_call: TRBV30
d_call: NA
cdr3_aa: CAWRSYNEQFF
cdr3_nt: TGTGCCTGGAGGAGTTACAATGAGCAGTTCTTC

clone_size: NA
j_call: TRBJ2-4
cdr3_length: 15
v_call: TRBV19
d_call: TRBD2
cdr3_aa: CASSTGGRVKNIQYF
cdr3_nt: TGTGCCAGTAGTACGGGGGGGCGGGTCAAAAACATTCAGTACTTC

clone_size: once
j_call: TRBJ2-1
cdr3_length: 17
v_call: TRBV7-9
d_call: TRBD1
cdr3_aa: CASSFFGQGSTYNEQFF
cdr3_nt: TGTGCCAGCAGCTTCTTCGGACAGGGAAGTACCTACAATGAGCAGTTCTTC

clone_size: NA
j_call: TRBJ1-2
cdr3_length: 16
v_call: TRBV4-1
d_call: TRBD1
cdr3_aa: CASSPLVDRGLYGYTF
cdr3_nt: TGCGCCAGCAGCCCACTAGTAGACAGGGGCCTATATGGCTACACCTTC

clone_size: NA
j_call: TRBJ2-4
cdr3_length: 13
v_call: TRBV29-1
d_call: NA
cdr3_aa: CSGQGPPGNIQYF
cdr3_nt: TGCAGCGGGCAGGGGCCACCCGGGAACATTCAGTACTTC

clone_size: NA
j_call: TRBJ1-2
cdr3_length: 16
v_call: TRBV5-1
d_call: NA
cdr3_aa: CASSLGAGDPNYGYTF
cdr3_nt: TGCGCCAGCAGCTTGGGGGCAGGGGATCCTAACTATGGCTACACCTTC

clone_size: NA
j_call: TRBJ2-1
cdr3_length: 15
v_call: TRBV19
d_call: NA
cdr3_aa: CASTPPGGGYNEQFF
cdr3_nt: TGTGCCAGTACCCCCCCTGGGGGAGGCTACAATGAGCAGTTCTTC

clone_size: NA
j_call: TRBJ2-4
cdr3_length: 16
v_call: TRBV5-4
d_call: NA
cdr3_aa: CASSSHPWDMENIQYF
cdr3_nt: TGTGCCAGCAGCTCGCATCCCTGGGACATGGAAAACATTCAGTACTTC

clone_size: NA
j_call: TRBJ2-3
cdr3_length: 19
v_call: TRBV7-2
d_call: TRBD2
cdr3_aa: CASSLGVGQRGGRADTQYF
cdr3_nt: TGTGCCAGCAGCTTAGGAGTGGGTCAGCGGGGGGGCCGGGCAGATACGCAGTATTTT

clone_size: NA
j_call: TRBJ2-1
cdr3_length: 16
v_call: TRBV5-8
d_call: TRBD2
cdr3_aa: CASSPYVSGSLDEQFF
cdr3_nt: TGTGCCAGCAGCCCCTATGTTAGCGGGAGTTTGGATGAGCAGTTCTTC

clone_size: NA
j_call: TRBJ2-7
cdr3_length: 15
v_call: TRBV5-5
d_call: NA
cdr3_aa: CASSLLVRGAREQYF
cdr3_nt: TGTGCCAGCAGCTTGTTGGTTCGGGGGGCGAGAGAGCAGTACTTC

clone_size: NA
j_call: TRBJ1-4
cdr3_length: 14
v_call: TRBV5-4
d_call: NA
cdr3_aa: CASSLAGANEKLFF
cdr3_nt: TGTGCCAGCAGCTTGGCCGGAGCTAATGAAAAACTGTTTTTT

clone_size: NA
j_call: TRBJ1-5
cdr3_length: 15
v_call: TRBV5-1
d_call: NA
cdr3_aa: CASSAGEYSNQPQHF
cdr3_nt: TGCGCCAGCAGCGCGGGGGAGTATAGCAATCAGCCCCAGCATTTT

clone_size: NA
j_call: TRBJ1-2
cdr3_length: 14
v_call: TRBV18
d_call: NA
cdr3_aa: CASSPPGTTYGYTF
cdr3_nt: TGTGCCAGCTCACCACCGGGGACAACATATGGCTACACCTTC

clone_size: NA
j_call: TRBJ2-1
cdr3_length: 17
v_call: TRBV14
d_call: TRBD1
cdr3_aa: CASSQEPRDRAYNEQFF
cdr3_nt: TGTGCCAGCAGCCAAGAACCAAGAGACAGGGCCTACAATGAGCAGTTCTTC

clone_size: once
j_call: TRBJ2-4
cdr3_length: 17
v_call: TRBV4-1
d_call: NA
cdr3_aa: CASSQGRLVGAKNIQYF
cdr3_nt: TGCGCCAGCAGCCAAGGAAGGCTAGTCGGAGCCAAAAACATTCAGTACTTC

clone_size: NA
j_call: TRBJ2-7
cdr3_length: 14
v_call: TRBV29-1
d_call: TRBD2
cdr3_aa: CSVEISGRLYEQYF
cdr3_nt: TGCAGCGTTGAAATTAGCGGGAGATTATACGAGCAGTACTTC

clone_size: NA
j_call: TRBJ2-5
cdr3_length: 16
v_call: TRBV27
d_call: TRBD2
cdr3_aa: CASSPVSGGPVETQYF
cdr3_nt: TGTGCCAGCAGCCCCGTGTCGGGAGGCCCCGTAGAGACCCAGTACTTC

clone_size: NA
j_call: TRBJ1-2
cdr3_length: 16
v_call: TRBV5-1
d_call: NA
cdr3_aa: CASSFQGRGTDYGYTF
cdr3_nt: TGCGCCAGCAGCTTCCAGGGCCGGGGGACGGACTATGGCTACACCTTC

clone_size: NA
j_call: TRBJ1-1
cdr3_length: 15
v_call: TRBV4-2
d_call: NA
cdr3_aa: CASSHLTDMNTEAFF
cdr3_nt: TGTGCCAGCAGCCATCTGACAGACATGAACACTGAAGCTTTCTTT

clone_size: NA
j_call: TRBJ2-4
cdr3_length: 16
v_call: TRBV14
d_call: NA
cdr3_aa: CASSQIGGAVWGIQYF
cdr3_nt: TGTGCCAGCAGCCAAATCGGAGGGGCCGTGTGGGGTATTCAGTACTTC

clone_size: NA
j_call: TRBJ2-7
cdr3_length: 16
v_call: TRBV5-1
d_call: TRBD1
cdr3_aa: CASPLLLARGPYEQYF
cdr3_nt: TGCGCCAGCCCACTCCTTCTAGCTAGGGGGCCCTACGAGCAGTACTTC